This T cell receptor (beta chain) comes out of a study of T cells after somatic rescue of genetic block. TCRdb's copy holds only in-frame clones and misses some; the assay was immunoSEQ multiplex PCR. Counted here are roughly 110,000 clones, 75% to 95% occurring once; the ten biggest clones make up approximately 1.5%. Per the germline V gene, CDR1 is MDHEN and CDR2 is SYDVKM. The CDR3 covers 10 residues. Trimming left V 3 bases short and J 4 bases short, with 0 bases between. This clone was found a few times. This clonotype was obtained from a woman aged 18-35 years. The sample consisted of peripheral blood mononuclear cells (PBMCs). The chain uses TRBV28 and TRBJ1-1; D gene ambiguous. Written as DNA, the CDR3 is TGTGCCAGCAGTTTCACTGAAGCTTTCTTT. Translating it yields CASSFTEAFF.